These 26 T cell receptor beta chains share one sample of origin, sequenced in a study of blood T cells in healthy people across ages. PCR was performed a second time for about 7 to 12 cycles using a sample-barcoded 5' primer and a J-beta primer mix. TCRdb independently ran MiXCR on the 5' RACE reads; one entry per CDR3 protein. The sample has about 640,000 distinct CDR3 sequences, under 30% seen once. The sample was blood. These receptors all stem from a woman of 80 years or more in good health.

At least ten counts were recorded for this clonotype. The V and J genes are TRBV5-6 and TRBJ2-5; no clear D gene. From germline, CDR1 is SGHDT and CDR2 YYEEEE. The CDR3 runs to 13 residues. Between the trimmed V and J ends, which lost 2 bases and 7 bases, there was a span of 12 bases. CDR3 residues: CASSFDRQWTQYF. The DNA of the CDR3 is TGTGCCAGCAGCTTCGACCGGCAGTGGACCCAGTACTTC.

This clonotype occurred many times. The J gene is TRBJ2-4, the V gene TRBV20-1, with 7 bases fitting TRBD2. CDR3 length: 13 residues. The junction had 6 bases not matched to a gene; V was cut back by 3 bases and J by 7 bases. Germline V gene lookup returns CDR1 DFQATT and CDR2 SNEGSKA (reference sequence). The CDR3 DNA sequence: TGCAGTGCTAGCTATCGGGGGGTTAACATTCAGTACTTC. It translates to CSASYRGVNIQYF.

V and J are TRBV20-1 and TRBJ2-3; 11 nucleotides match TRBD2. This CDR3 contains 17 residues. Germline loops: CDR1 DFQATT, CDR2 SNEGSKA (reference sequence). CDR3 protein: CSADSGRALVSTDTQYF. CDR3 in DNA: TGCAGCGCAGATAGCGGGAGGGCACTTGTTAGCACAGATACGCAGTATTTT.

The CDR3 here is CSARYSGGPIQYF. In nucleotides, the CDR3 is TGCAGTGCTAGATATAGCGGGGGCCCAATTCAGTACTTC. The genes are TRBV20-1 and TRBJ2-4, with 9 bases matching TRBD2. This CDR3 spans 13 amino acids. From germline, CDR1 is DFQATT and CDR2 SNEGSKA (reference sequence). With V trimmed by 2 bases and J by 10 bases, 6 bases remained unmatched.

Details on this clonotype: This could be a read error, since a much larger clone is one nucleotide away. The genes are TRBV15 and TRBJ2-3, with a possible D match to TRBD2 (6 bases). CDR1 is LNHNV, CDR2 YYDKDF, per germline (reference sequence). Trimming cost V 4 bases and J 6 bases, with 17 bases left between them. The CDR3 sequence is 15 residues long. This chain's CDR3 is CATSKRTTSFDTQYF. The DNA for the CDR3 is TGTGCCACCAGCAAAAGGACTACATCCTTCGATACGCAGTATTTT.

The V gene is TRBV4-3, the J gene TRBJ2-1, with TRBD2 identical over 10 bases. The CDR3 spans 16 residues. The trim removed 0 bases at V and 7 bases at J, leaving 6 bases unmatched. Germline V gives CDR1 LGHNA, CDR2 YSLEER. Written as DNA, the CDR3 is TGCGCCAGCAGCCAAGATGTTAGTAGCGGGAGGAATGAGCAGTTCTTC. It codes for CASSQDVSSGRNEQFF.

This clonotype was observed a handful of times. V is TRBV18 and J is TRBJ1-6; 9 bases align to TRBD1. The CDR3 consists of 14 residues. Germline V gene lookup returns CDR1 KGHSH and CDR2 LQKENI. The V and J ends lost 3 bases and 8 bases, in that order; junction bases with no gene match: 2. CDR3 region: CASSPRTGDSPLHF. CDR3 DNA: TGTGCCAGCTCACCCCGGACAGGGGATTCACCCCTCCACTTT.

Points on this clonotype: A single base separates this from a much larger clone, so it may be a read error. The CDR3 ends on some other residue instead of the conserved phenylalanine or tryptophan, so this is likely a read error. V gene TRBV9 combines with J gene TRBJ2-1; 9 nucleotides match TRBD2. Germline V gene sequence: CDR1 SGDLS, CDR2 YYNGEE. The CDR3 length is 17 residues. The trim removed 0 bases at V and 4 bases at J, leaving 8 bases unmatched. Here the CDR3 reads CASSVGGGGATYNEQFY. The CDR3 DNA reads as TGTGCCAGCAGCGTAGGAGGCGGGGGGGCAACATACAATGAGCAGTTCTAC.

The chain couples TRBV27 to TRBJ1-2, with 7 nucleotides matching TRBD1. This CDR3 is 16 amino acids long. V shed 6 bases, J shed 2 bases, and the junction held 12 bases outside the gene matches. The germline V gene has CDR1 MNHEY and CDR2 SMNVEV (reference sequence). This chain's CDR3 is CASRTFDRAGNYGYTF. The CDR3, as DNA: TGTGCCAGCAGAACCTTCGACAGGGCGGGGAACTATGGCTACACCTTC.

This clonotype has at least ten counts. V gene TRBV6-1 combines with J gene TRBJ2-4, with TRBD2 matching over 8 bases. This CDR3 is 17 amino acids long. Per germline, CDR1 MNHNS and CDR2 SASEGT. J was trimmed by 0 bases and V by 5 bases; bases with no gene match: 9. The CDR3 DNA follows: TGTGCCAGCAGTCAGGGGAGCGGGGGATTAGCCAAAAACATTCAGTACTTC. Its protein is CASSQGSGGLAKNIQYF.

This clonotype was seen repeatedly, ten times or more. The CDR3 DNA reads TGTGCCAGCTCATCAGAGGATTACGAGCAGTACTTC. Its protein is CASSSEDYEQYF. V usage is TRBV9 and J usage is TRBJ2-7; D unclear. This CDR3 comprises 12 residues. V lost 7 bases and J lost 4, with 12 bases in between. Germline values: CDR1 SGDLS, CDR2 YYNGEE.

This clonotype was observed at least ten times. This chain links TRBV3-1 with TRBJ2-1; D might be TRBD2 (5 bases). V shed 1 base and J shed 0 bases, with 13 bases lying between them. The CDR3 is made up of 17 amino acids. Germline values: CDR1 LGHDT, CDR2 YNNKEL (reference sequence). CDR3 protein: CASSQGTLGSSYNEQFF. The CDR3 DNA reads as TGTGCCAGCAGCCAAGGAACTCTAGGGAGCTCCTACAATGAGCAGTTCTTC.

Regarding this clonotype: One base away lies a much larger clone, so this may be a sequencing read error. J is TRBJ2-3 and V is TRBV20-1; TRBD2 matches at 9 bases. Per germline, CDR1 DFQATT and CDR2 SNEGSKA (reference sequence). This CDR3 is built from 15 residues. CDR3 sequence (DNA): TGCAGTGCTATAGCGCAGGGGACTAGCACAGATACGCGGTATTTT. It translates to CSAIAQGTSTDTRYF.

This clonotype has ten or more counts. J is TRBJ1-6 and V is TRBV4-1; D remains unclear. The V end lost 1 base, the J end lost 0 bases, and 10 bases lay between the germline ends. The germline V gene has CDR1 MGHRA and CDR2 YSYEKL. This CDR3 is built from 17 residues. The CDR3: CASSQASVSSYNSPLHF. The CDR3 coding sequence is TGCGCCAGCAGCCAAGCGTCAGTGAGCTCCTATAATTCACCCCTCCACTTT.

In this sample, this clonotype turned up many times. A much larger clone lies one base from this, so it may be a read error. The chain has TRBV7-2 and TRBJ2-5; 12 bases match TRBD1. V shed 0 bases, J shed 11 bases, and the junction held 13 bases outside the gene matches. CDR3 length: 17 residues. In germline, CDR1 is SGHTA, CDR2 FQGNSA. CDR3 sequence reads: CASSLAKGGTGGNEQYF. CDR3 nucleotides: TGTGCCAGCAGCTTAGCGAAGGGAGGGACAGGGGGCAATGAGCAGTACTTC. The complete variable domain, with remaining parts taken from reference TRBV7-2 and TRBJ2-5, reads GAGVSQSPSNKVTEKGKDVELRCDPISGHTALYWYRQSLGQGLEFLIYFQGNSAPDKSGLPSDRFSAERTGGSVSTLTIQRTQQEDSAVYLCASSLAKGGTGGNEQYFGPGTRLLVL.

This clonotype has a count of ten or more. V is TRBV7-3 and J is TRBJ2-1; maybe TRBD2 (6 bases). Looked up from germline, CDR1 is SGHTA and CDR2 is FQGTGA. The V end lost 3 bases, the J end lost 0 bases, and 12 bases lay between the germline ends. The CDR3 is 16 amino acids. This CDR3 reads CASSFLTSLSYNEQFF. The DNA of the CDR3 is TGTGCCAGCAGCTTTTTAACTAGCCTCTCCTACAATGAGCAGTTCTTC.

This clonotype was seen repeatedly, ten times or more. V and J are TRBV27 and TRBJ2-5, with 10 nucleotides matching TRBD1. Germline CDR1 reads MNHEY; CDR2 reads SMNVEV (reference sequence). The V segment lost 5 bases and the J segment 2 bases; nucleotides outside the gene matches: 8. The CDR3 spans 16 residues. The CDR3 nucleotides read TGTGCCAGCAGTGTGACAGGGGGCTGGGGGCAAGAGACCCAGTACTTC. Amino acid sequence: CASSVTGGWGQETQYF.

Only a few counts were recorded for this clonotype. The chain has TRBV28 and TRBJ2-3; the match to TRBD1 covers 7 bases. Germline trimming cut 8 bases from V and 0 bases from J; bases unmatched to any gene: 8. Germline V CDR1 and CDR2: MDHEN, SYDVKM. CDR3 length equals 15 residues. The CDR3 nucleotides read TGTGCCAGCGCCTGTGGGACAGCCAGCACAGATACGCAGTATTTT. Its protein product is CASACGTASTDTQYF.

The genes are TRBV6-2 or TRBV6-3 and TRBJ1-1, with D uncertain. The V end lost 2 bases, the J end lost 3 bases, and 7 bases lay between the germline ends. Germline V gene sequence: CDR1 MNHEY, CDR2 SVGEGT. The CDR3 is made up of 13 amino acids. The CDR3 sequence is CASSYITHTEAFF. The CDR3 DNA reads TGTGCCAGCAGTTACATTACGCACACTGAAGCTTTCTTT.

This clonotype has a handful of counts. The CDR3 spells CASSQEMASFEQFF. In DNA, the CDR3 is TGTGCCAGCAGCCAAGAAATGGCTAGCTTTGAGCAGTTCTTC. The chain uses TRBV14 and TRBJ2-1, with D perhaps TRBD2 (5 bases). Germline V CDR1 and CDR2: SGHDN, FVKESK. CDR3 size: 14 residues. V was cut by 0 bases and J by 9 bases, with 12 bases left in between.

The chain has TRBV30 and TRBJ2-1; 10 bases fit TRBD1. The J call may be incorrect, as the DNA end agrees better with TRBJ2-7. Germline loops: CDR1 GTSNPN, CDR2 SVGIG (reference sequence). The CDR3 covers 13 residues. CDR3 nucleotides: TGTGCCTGCCGGGACAGGGGAAACAATGAGCAGTACTTC. Encoded protein: CACRDRGNNEQYF.

Points on this clonotype: A much larger clone lies one base from this, so it may be a read error. V usage is TRBV4-2 and J usage is TRBJ2-1, with D perhaps TRBD1 or TRBD2 (5 bases each). Gene TRBJ2-7 matches the end of the DNA better, so the J call may be wrong. This CDR3 has 16 amino acids. Germline V gives CDR1 LGHNA, CDR2 YNFKEQ. In DNA form, the CDR3 reads TGTGCCAGCAGCGGAAGAGCGGCAGGGTTTCACAATGAGCAGTACTTC. Residues: CASSGRAAGFHNEQYF.

This clonotype was counted only a few times. This chain links TRBV3-1 with TRBJ2-1; 11 bases line up with TRBD2. V was clipped by 6 bases and J by 9 bases; unmatched bases: 10. Looked up from germline, CDR1 is LGHDT and CDR2 is YNNKEL (reference sequence). The CDR3 spans 15 residues. The CDR3 reads CASSPLAGGPLEQFF. The CDR3, as DNA: TGTGCCAGCAGTCCGTTAGCGGGGGGGCCTCTTGAGCAGTTCTTC.

V usage is TRBV7-2 and J usage is TRBJ2-7, with D perhaps assigned TRBD1 or TRBD2 (7 bases each). The closer fit of TRBJ2-4 to the DNA end suggests the J call may be wrong. CDR3 length: 16 amino acids. Germline-derived CDR1 and CDR2 are SGHTA and FQGNSA. The CDR3 sequence is CASSLRQGGVKNIQYF. The DNA of the CDR3 is TGTGCCAGCAGCTTACGCCAGGGGGGGGTCAAAAACATTCAGTACTTC.

A note on this clonotype: A much larger clone lies a single base off, so this may be a read error. The chain couples TRBV9 to TRBJ2-5, with 10 bases that match TRBD1. The CDR3 is 14 amino acids. The V segment lost 4 bases and the J segment 11 bases; nucleotides outside the gene matches: 11. CDR1 is SGDLS, CDR2 YYNGEE, per germline. CDR3 nucleotides: TGTGCCAGCAGCATCGACAGGGGGCTCGCTGAGCAGTACTTC. This codes for CASSIDRGLAEQYF.

Comment on this clonotype: A read error may be the cause here, since a much bigger clone is one base away. The CDR3 DNA sequence: TGTGCCAGCTCACCCCGGACAGGGGCGGGAAACATTCAGTACTTC. Its translation: CASSPRTGAGNIQYF. V and J are TRBV18 and TRBJ2-4; 9 bases match TRBD1. Trimming removed 3 bases from V and 6 bases from J; junction bases left unmatched: 6. Germline V gene data show CDR1 as KGHSH and CDR2 as LQKENI. The CDR3 length is 15 residues.